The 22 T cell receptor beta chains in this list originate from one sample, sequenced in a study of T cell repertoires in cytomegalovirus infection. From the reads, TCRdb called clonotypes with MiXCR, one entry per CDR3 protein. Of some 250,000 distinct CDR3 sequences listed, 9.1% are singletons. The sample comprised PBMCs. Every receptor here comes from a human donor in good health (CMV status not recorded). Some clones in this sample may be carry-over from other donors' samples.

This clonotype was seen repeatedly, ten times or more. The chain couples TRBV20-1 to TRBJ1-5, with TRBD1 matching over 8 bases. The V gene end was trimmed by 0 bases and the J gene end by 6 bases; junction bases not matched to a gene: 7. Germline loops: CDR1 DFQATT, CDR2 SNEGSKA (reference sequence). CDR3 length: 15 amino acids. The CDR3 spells CSARDHRTGSQPQHF. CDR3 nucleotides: TGCAGTGCTAGAGATCACCGGACAGGGAGTCAGCCCCAGCATTTT.

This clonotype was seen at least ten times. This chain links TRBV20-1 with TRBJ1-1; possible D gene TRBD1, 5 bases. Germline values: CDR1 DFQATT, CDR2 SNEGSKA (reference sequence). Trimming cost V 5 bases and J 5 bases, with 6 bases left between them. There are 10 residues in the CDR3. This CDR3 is CSAGGTEAFF. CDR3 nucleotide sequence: TGCAGTGCTGGGGGAACTGAAGCTTTCTTT.

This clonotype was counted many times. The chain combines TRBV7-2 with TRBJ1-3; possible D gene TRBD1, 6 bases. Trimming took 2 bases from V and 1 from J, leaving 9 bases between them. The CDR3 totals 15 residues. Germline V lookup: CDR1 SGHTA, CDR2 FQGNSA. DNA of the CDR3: TGTGCCAGCAGCTTACCACAGGGTTCTGGAAACACCATATATTTT. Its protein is CASSLPQGSGNTIYF.

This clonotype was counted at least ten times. The CDR3 spells CASSTPTDRPRVEAFF. The CDR3 coding sequence is TGTGCCAGCAGCACCCCCACAGACAGGCCCCGGGTCGAAGCTTTCTTT. This sequence joins TRBV7-2 and TRBJ1-1; possibly TRBD1 for D (6 bases). CDR1 and CDR2 from the germline V gene are SGHTA and FQGNSA. The CDR3 extends over 16 amino acids. V was clipped by 5 bases and J by 8 bases, with 24 bases between them.

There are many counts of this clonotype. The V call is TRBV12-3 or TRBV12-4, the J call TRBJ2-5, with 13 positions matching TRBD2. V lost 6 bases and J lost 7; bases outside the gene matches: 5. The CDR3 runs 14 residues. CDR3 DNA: TGTGCCAGCAGGGGGACTAGCGGGGAAGGGACCCAGTACTTC. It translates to CASRGTSGEGTQYF.

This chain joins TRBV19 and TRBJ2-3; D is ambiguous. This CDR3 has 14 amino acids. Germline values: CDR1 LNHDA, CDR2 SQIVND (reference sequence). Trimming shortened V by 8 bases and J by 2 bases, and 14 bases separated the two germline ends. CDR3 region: CASGDRTFTDTQYF. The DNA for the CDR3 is TGTGCCAGTGGTGATAGGACCTTCACAGATACGCAGTATTTT.

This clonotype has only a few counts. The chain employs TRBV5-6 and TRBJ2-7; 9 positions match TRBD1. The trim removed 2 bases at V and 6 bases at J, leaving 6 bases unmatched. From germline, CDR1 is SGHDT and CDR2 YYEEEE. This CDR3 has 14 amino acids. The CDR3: CASSFPGQGSEQYF. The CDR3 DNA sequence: TGTGCCAGCAGCTTCCCGGGACAGGGATCCGAGCAGTACTTC.

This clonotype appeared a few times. The CDR3, as DNA: TGCAGCGTTGAAGGAGGACTAGGGCGTGCGAATGAGCAGTTCTTC. This codes for CSVEGGLGRANEQFF. This sequence joins TRBV29-1 and TRBJ2-1, with 7 nucleotides matching TRBD2. Germline V gene data show CDR1 as SQVTM and CDR2 as ANQGSEA. V shed 1 base, J shed 7 bases, and the junction held 10 bases outside the gene matches. The CDR3 is 15 amino acids.

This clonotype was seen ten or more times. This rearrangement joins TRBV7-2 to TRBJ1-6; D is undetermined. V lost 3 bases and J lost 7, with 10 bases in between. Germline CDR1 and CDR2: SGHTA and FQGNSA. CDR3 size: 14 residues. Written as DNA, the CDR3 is TGTGCCAGCAGCTTCGGACCGGCGAATTCACCCCTCCACTTT. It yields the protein CASSFGPANSPLHF.

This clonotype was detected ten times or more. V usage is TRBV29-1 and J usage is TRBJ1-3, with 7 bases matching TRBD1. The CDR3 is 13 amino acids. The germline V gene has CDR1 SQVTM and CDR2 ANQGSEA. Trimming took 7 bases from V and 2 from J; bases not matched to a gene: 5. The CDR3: CSAATGPGNTIYF. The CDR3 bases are TGCAGCGCCGCGACAGGGCCTGGAAACACCATATATTTT.

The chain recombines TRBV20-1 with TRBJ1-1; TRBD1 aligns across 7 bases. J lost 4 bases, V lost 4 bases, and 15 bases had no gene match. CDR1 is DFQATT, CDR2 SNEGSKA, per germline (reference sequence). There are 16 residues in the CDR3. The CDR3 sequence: CSATVGVRGHGTEAFF. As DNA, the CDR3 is TGCAGTGCTACAGTGGGGGTAAGGGGGCACGGCACTGAAGCTTTCTTT.

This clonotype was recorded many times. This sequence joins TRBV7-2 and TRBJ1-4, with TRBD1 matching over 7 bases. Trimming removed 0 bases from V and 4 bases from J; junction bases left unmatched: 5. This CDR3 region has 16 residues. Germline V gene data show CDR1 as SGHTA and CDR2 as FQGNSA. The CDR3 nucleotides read TGTGCCAGCAGCTTAGCATGGACAGGACTTAATGAAAAACTGTTTTTT. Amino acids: CASSLAWTGLNEKLFF.

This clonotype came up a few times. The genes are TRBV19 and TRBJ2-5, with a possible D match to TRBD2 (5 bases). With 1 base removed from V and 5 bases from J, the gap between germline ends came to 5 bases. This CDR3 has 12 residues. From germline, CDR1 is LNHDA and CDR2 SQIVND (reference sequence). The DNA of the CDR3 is TGTGCCAGTAGTATAGCGGGGGAGACCCAGTACTTC. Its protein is CASSIAGETQYF.

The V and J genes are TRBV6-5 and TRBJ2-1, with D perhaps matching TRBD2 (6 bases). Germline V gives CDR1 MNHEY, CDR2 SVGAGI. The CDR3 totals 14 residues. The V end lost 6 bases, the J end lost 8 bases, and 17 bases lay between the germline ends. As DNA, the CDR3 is TGTGCCAGCAGGGCCGGGACTGGGCGTGATGAGCAGTTCTTC. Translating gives CASRAGTGRDEQFF.

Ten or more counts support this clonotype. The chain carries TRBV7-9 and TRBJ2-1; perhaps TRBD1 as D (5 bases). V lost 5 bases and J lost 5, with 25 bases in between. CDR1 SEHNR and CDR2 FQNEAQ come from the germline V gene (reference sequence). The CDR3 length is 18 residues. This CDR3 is CASSRLTGFSSYNNEQFF. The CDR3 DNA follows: TGTGCCAGCAGCAGACTCACAGGTTTTAGCTCCTACAACAATGAGCAGTTCTTC.

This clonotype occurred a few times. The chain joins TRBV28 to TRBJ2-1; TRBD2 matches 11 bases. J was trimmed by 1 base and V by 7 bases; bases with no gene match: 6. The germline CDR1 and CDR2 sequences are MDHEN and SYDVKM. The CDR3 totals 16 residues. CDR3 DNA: TGTGCCAGCACTGCCCTAGCGGGGGGTTCCTACAATGAGCAGTTCTTC. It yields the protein CASTALAGGSYNEQFF.

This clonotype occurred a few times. The CDR3: CSAISGITYEQYF. The CDR3, as DNA: TGCAGTGCTATATCCGGGATAACCTACGAGCAGTACTTC. This chain links TRBV20-1 with TRBJ2-7; tentatively, D is TRBD2 (5 bases). This CDR3 region has 13 residues. Germline lookup yields CDR1 DFQATT and CDR2 SNEGSKA (reference sequence). Trimming shortened V by 4 bases and J by 2 bases, and 12 bases separated the two germline ends.

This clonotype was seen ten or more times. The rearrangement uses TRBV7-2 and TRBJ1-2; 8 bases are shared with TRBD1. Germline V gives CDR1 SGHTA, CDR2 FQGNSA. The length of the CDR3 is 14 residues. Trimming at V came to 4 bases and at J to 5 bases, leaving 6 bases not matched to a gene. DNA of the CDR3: TGTGCCAGCAGCTCAAGGACAGGGTCGTATGGCTACACCTTC. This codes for CASSSRTGSYGYTF.

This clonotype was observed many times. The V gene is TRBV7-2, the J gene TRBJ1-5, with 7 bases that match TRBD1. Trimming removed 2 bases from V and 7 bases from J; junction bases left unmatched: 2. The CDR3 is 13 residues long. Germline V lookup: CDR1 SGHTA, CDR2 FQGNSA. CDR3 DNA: TGTGCCAGCAGCTTACAGGGGGACCAGCCCCAGCATTTT. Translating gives CASSLQGDQPQHF. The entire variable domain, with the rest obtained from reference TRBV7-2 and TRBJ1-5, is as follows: GAGVSQSPSNKVTEKGKDVELRCDPISGHTALYWYRQSLGQGLEFLIYFQGNSAPDKSGLPSDRFSAERTGGSVSTLTIQRTQQEDSAVYLCASSLQGDQPQHFGDGTRLSIL.

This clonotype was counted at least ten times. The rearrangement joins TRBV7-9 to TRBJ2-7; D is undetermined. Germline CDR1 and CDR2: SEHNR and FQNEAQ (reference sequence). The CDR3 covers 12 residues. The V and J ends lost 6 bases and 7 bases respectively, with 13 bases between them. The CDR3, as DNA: TGTGCCAGCAGTCCAACCCTGGGGGAGCAGTACTTC. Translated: CASSPTLGEQYF.

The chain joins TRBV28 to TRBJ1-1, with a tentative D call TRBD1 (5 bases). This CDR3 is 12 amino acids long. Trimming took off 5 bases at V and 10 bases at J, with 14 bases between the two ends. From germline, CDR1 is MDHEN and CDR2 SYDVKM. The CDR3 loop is CASSLNRLAAFF. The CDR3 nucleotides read TGTGCCAGCAGTCTCAACAGGCTCGCAGCTTTCTTT.

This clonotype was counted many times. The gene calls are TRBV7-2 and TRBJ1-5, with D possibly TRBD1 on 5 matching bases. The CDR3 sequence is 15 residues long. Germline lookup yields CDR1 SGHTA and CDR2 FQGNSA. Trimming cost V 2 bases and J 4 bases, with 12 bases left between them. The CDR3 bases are TGTGCCAGCAGCTTATGGGGGACTAGTAATCAGCCCCAGCATTTT. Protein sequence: CASSLWGTSNQPQHF.